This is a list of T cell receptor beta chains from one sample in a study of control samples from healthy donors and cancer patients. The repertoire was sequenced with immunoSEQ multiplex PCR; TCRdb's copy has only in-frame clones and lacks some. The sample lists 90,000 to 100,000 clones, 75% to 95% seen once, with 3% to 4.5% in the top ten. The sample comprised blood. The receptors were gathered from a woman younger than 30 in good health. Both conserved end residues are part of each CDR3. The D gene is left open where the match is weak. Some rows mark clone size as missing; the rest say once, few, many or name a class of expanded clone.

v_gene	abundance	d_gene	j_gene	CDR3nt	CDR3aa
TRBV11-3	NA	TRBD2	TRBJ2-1	TGTGCCAGCAGCTCCGCGGGGGGGGATGAGCAGTTCTTC	CASSSAGGDEQFF
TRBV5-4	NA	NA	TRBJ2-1	TGTGCCAGCACCTTATACAATGAGCAGTTCTTC	CASTLYNEQFF
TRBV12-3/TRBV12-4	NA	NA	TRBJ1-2	TGTGCCAGCAGTTTAACGGTCTATGGCTACACCTTC	CASSLTVYGYTF
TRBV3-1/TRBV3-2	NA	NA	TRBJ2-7	TGTGCCAGCAGCCAAGGGGACGCCGGGGACGAGCAGTACTTC	CASSQGDAGDEQYF
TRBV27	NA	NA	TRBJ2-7	TGTGCCTGGGGGGGGAGGGGGGGAGCCTACGAGCAGTACTTC	CAWGGRGGAYEQYF
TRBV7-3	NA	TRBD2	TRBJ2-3	TGTGCCAGCAGCTTAAGGCTAGCGGGGGGCGCAGATACGCAGTATTTT	CASSLRLAGGADTQYF
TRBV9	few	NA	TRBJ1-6	TGTGCCAGCAGCAGCGGCCCGGCGGATAATTCACCCCTCCACTTT	CASSSGPADNSPLHF
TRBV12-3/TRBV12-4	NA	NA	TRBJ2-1	TGTGCCAGCAGTTTGCCCCTAAATGAGCAGTTCTTC	CASSLPLNEQFF
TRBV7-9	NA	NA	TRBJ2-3	TGTGCCAGCAGCTTAATGGCAGATACGCAGTATTTT	CASSLMADTQYF
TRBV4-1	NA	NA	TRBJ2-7	TGCGCCAGCAGGGGCCCTAAAAACGAGCAGTACTTC	CASRGPKNEQYF
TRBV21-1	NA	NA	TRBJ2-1	TGTGCCAGCAGCAAAGGCGGGCTGGGGCAGTCCACCTACAATGAGCAGTTCTTC	CASSKGGLGQSTYNEQFF
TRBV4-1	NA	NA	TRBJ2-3	TGCGCCAGCAGCCAACATGCAGATACGCAGTATTTT	CASSQHADTQYF
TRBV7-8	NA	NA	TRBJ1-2	TGTGCCAGCAGCTTAGCGGTGACAGACTATGGCTACACCTTC	CASSLAVTDYGYTF
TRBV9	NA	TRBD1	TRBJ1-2	TGTGCCAGCAGCTTGGGACAGGCCGAGTATGGCTACACCTTC	CASSLGQAEYGYTF
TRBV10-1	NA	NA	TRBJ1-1	TGCGCCAGCAGTAGACCGGACAGATTGAACACTGAAGCTTTCTTT	CASSRPDRLNTEAFF
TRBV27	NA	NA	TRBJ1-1	TGTGCCAGCGGAGGGTTGCGGACTGAAGCTTTCTTT	CASGGLRTEAFF
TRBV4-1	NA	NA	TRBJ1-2	TGCGCCAGCAGCCAAGGGGAGGCGGAAGCGAGGGGCTACACCTTC	CASSQGEAEARGYTF
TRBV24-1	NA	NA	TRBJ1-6	TGTGCCGGGGGACCACCGAGCTCCTATAATTCACCCCTCCACTTT	CAGGPPSSYNSPLHF
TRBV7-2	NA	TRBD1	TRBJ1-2	TGTGCCAGCAGCTACACAGGGGGAAACTATGGCTACACCTTC	CASSYTGGNYGYTF
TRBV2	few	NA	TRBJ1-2	TGTGCCAGCAGTGTGGCGAGTGACTATGGCTACACCTTC	CASSVASDYGYTF
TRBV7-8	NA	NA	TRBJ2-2	TGTGCCAGCAGCCCATCTAGGGGCACCGGGGAGCTGTTTTTT	CASSPSRGTGELFF
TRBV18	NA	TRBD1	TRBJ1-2	TGTGCCAGCTCACCACTGGCGACAGGGGTCGATGGCTACACCTTC	CASSPLATGVDGYTF
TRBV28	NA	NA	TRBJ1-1	TGTGCCAGCAGTGAGGGGGGATATGAAGCTTTCTTT	CASSEGGYEAFF
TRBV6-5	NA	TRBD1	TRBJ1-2	TGTGCCAGCAGGACAGGGATTGCTTATGGCTACACCTTC	CASRTGIAYGYTF
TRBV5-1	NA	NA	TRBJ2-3	TGCGCCAGCAGCGTGAGCGACGCCACAGATACGCAGTATTTT	CASSVSDATDTQYF
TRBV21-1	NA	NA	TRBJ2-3	TGTGCCAGCAGCAAACGGGGAAGAATTGCCGATACGCAGTATTTT	CASSKRGRIADTQYF
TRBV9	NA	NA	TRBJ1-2	TGTGCCAGCAGCCCCCCCGGGTATGGCTACACCTTC	CASSPPGYGYTF
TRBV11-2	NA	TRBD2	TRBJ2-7	TGTGCCAGCAGCCTTCTGGCGGGGGAATACGAGCAGTACTTC	CASSLLAGEYEQYF
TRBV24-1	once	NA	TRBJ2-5	TGTGCCACCAGTGATACTTTAGCGGAGACCCAGTACTTC	CATSDTLAETQYF
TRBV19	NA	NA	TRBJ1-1	TGTGCCAGTAAGGGACCCCGGTCGGACGCTGGCACTGAAGCTTTCTTT	CASKGPRSDAGTEAFF
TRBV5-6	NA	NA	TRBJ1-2	TGTGCCAGCAGCTTGGGAGGGGATAACTATGGCTACACCTTC	CASSLGGDNYGYTF
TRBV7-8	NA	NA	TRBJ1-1	TGTGCCAGCAGTTGGACGAACACTGAAGCTTTCTTT	CASSWTNTEAFF
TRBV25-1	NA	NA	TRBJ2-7	TGTGCCAGCAGTGAGGGAGAGCTGCCGGGGCGGCTCTACGAGCAGTACTTC	CASSEGELPGRLYEQYF
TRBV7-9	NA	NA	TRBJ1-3	TGTGCCAGCAGCAACGACAGGAGCTCTGGAAACACCATATATTTT	CASSNDRSSGNTIYF
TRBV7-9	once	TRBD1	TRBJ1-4	TGTGCCAGCAGCTTAGTTTGGGATGACAGGGAATCAACTAATGAAAAACTGTTTTTT	CASSLVWDDRESTNEKLFF
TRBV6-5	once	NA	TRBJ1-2	TGTGCCACGGGACGGGAGAGATATGGCTACACCTTC	CATGRERYGYTF
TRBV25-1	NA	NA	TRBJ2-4	TGTGCCAGCAGTGGGCAGTTAAACATTCAGTACTTC	CASSGQLNIQYF
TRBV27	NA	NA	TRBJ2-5	TGTGCCAGCCGATCTTCCGGAGAGACCCAGTACTTC	CASRSSGETQYF